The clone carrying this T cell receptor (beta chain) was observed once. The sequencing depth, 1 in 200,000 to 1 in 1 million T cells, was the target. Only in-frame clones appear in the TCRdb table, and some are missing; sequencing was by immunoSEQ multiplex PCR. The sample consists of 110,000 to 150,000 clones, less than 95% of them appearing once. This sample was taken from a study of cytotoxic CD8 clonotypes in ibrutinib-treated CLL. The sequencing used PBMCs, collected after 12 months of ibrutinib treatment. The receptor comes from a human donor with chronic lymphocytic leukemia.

The CDR3 coding sequence is TGTGCCAGCTCACCACCCGAGGGGGTAATGACAGATACGCAGTATTTT. Protein sequence: CASSPPEGVMTDTQYF. V is TRBV18 and J is TRBJ2-3; possibly TRBD1 for D (6 bases). The CDR3 spans 16 residues. Germline-derived CDR1 and CDR2 are KGHSH and LQKENI. Deletions cut 0 bases from V and 3 bases from J, with 13 bases between.